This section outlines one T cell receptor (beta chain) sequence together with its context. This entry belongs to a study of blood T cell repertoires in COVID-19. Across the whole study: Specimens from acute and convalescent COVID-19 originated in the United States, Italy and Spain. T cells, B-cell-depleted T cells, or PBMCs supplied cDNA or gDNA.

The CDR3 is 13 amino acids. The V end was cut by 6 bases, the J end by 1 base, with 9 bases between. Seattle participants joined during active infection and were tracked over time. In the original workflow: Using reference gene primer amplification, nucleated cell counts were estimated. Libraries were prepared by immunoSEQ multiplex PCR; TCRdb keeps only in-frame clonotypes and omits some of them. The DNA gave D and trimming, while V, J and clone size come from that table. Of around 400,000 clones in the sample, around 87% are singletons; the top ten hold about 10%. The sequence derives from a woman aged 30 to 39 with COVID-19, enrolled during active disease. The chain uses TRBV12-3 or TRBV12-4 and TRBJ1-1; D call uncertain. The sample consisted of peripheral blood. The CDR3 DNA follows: TGTGCCAGCAGGCGACGGGGGAACACTGAAGCTTTCTTT. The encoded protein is CASRRRGNTEAFF.